Presented here are 22 T cell receptor beta chains from one specimen sequenced in a study of cytomegalovirus exposure and HLA in healthy donors. The PCR contained 60 Vbeta and 13 Jbeta primers. Method: immunoSEQ multiplex PCR; TCRdb's copy keeps in-frame clones and lacks some. The sample lists about 97,000 clones, around 83% occurring once. The sequenced material came from PBMCs. These receptors were taken from a man younger than 40 in good health and CMV-seronegative.

Only a few counts were recorded for this clone. This chain joins TRBV2 and TRBJ2-5; D perhaps matches TRBD2 (5 bases). V lost 7 bases to trimming and J lost 1 base, with 13 bases between them. This CDR3 spans 14 amino acids. Germline V gene data show CDR1 as SNHLY and CDR2 as FYNNEI. CDR3 DNA sequence: TGTGCCAGCACGGAAGCGGAGATCCAAGAGACCCAGTACTTC. The encoded protein is CASTEAEIQETQYF. The full variable domain, completed using reference TRBV2 and TRBJ2-5, is EPEVTQTPSHQVTQMGQEVILRCVPISNHLYFYWYRQILGQKVEFLVSFYNNEISEKSEIFDDQFSVERPDGSNFTLKIRSTKLEDSAMYFCASTEAEIQETQYFGPGTRLLVL.

The chain is built from TRBV28 and TRBJ1-3; tentative D call: TRBD1 (6 bases). Trimming took 5 bases from V and 3 from J, leaving 14 bases between them. The CDR3 is 15 residues long. CDR1 and CDR2 from the germline V gene are MDHEN and SYDVKM. In nucleotides, the CDR3 is TGTGCCAGCAGTATGCCTACAGGGCTTGGAAACACCATATATTTT. Translating gives CASSMPTGLGNTIYF.

This clone was picked up one time. The V and J genes are TRBV25-1 and TRBJ2-7; D is uncertain. The V end was cut by 2 bases, the J end by 5 bases, with 10 bases between. Per germline, CDR1 MGHDK and CDR2 SYGVNS. This CDR3 has 13 residues. The CDR3 nucleotides read TGTGCCAGCAGTGAAAAAATGTCCAACGAGCAGTACTTC. It yields the protein CASSEKMSNEQYF.

The CDR3 sequence: CAWYRDREAGNTIYF. The DNA for the CDR3 is TGTGCCTGGTACCGGGACAGGGAAGCTGGAAACACCATATATTTT. V usage is TRBV30 and J usage is TRBJ1-3; 9 positions agree with TRBD1. V trimming: 5 bases; J trimming: 2 bases; junction bases outside the gene matches: 7. The germline V gene has CDR1 GTSNPN and CDR2 SVGIG (reference sequence). The CDR3 totals 15 residues.

The rearrangement links TRBV2 to TRBJ2-1; 7 bases are a match to TRBD2. Germline lookup yields CDR1 SNHLY and CDR2 FYNNEI. This CDR3 has 11 residues. V shed 4 bases and J 16 bases; nucleotides not matched to a gene: 7. CDR3 nucleotides: TGTGCCAGCAGTGGGGAGGGTTTGGTTTTCTTC. This gives the protein CASSGEGLVFF.

This clone has only one observation. The rearrangement links TRBV20-1 to TRBJ2-1, with D tentatively TRBD2 (6 bases). Per germline, CDR1 DFQATT and CDR2 SNEGSKA (reference sequence). CDR3 length equals 11 residues. V lost 7 bases to trimming and J lost 3 bases, with 7 bases between them. The CDR3 region is CSVADYNEQFF. As DNA, the CDR3 is TGCAGTGTAGCGGACTACAATGAGCAGTTCTTC.

This clone was counted once. The V call is TRBV7-2, the J call TRBJ1-2, with a tentative D call TRBD1 (5 bases). Germline V gene data show CDR1 as SGHTA and CDR2 as FQGNSA. This CDR3 has 15 amino acids. V was cut by 0 bases and J by 4 bases, with 12 bases left in between. DNA for the CDR3: TGTGCCAGCAGCTTAGCAACAGGATTAGGCTATGGCTACACCTTC. It specifies CASSLATGLGYGYTF.

This chain joins TRBV27 and TRBJ2-2, with D possibly TRBD2 on 7 matching bases. CDR3 length: 16 residues. Germline-derived CDR1 and CDR2 are MNHEY and SMNVEV (reference sequence). Deletions cut 2 bases from V and 6 bases from J, with 16 bases between. This chain's CDR3 is CASSLEGGRGSGELFF. The DNA for the CDR3 is TGTGCCAGCAGTTTAGAGGGGGGGCGAGGATCCGGGGAGCTGTTTTTT.

J is TRBJ2-7 and V is TRBV28; no reliable D call. Germline CDR1 MDHEN, CDR2 SYDVKM. V was clipped by 4 bases and J by 6 bases, with 10 bases between them. The CDR3 sequence is 12 residues long. CDR3 residues: CASSSLSLEQYF. The DNA for the CDR3 is TGTGCCAGCAGTTCTTTGAGTCTCGAGCAGTACTTC.

The gene calls are TRBV7-9 and TRBJ1-1; no definite D call. Germline V gene sequence: CDR1 SEHNR, CDR2 FQNEAQ (reference sequence). Between the trimmed V and J ends, which lost 3 bases and 5 bases, there was a span of 7 bases. The CDR3 is 12 amino acids. CDR3: CASSFDKTEAFF. The CDR3 nucleotides read TGTGCCAGCAGCTTCGACAAGACTGAAGCTTTCTTT.

The V call is TRBV29-1, the J call TRBJ2-1, with TRBD2 matching 8 bases. The V and J ends lost 7 bases and 6 bases, in that order; junction bases with no gene match: 11. CDR1 SQVTM and CDR2 ANQGSEA come from the germline V gene. The CDR3 is 14 amino acids. CDR3 bases: TGCAGCGGGAAGACGGGAGGGCCGATCAATGAGCAGTTCTTC. It is translated as CSGKTGGPINEQFF.

This clone was picked up a small number of times. The J gene is TRBJ2-5, the V gene TRBV7-9, with TRBD2 as a possible D gene (7 bases). Deletions cut 5 bases from V and 5 bases from J, with 18 bases between. Germline V gene data show CDR1 as SEHNR and CDR2 as FQNEAQ (reference sequence). This CDR3 has 15 residues. CDR3 amino acids: CASSPARGRGETQYF. The CDR3 DNA sequence: TGTGCCAGCAGCCCCGCGCGGGGGCGCGGTGAGACCCAGTACTTC.

The chain uses TRBV7-9 and TRBJ2-7, with a tentative D call TRBD1 (6 bases). The CDR3 totals 14 residues. The germline CDR1 and CDR2 sequences are SEHNR and FQNEAQ (reference sequence). Trimming stripped 1 base from V and 5 bases from J, with 12 bases between. CDR3 sequence: CASSLGQDSDEQYF. DNA of the CDR3: TGTGCCAGCAGCTTAGGACAGGACAGTGACGAGCAGTACTTC.

This chain uses TRBV13 with TRBJ1-2, with D possibly being TRBD1 (5 bases). CDR3 length: 17 amino acids. The V gene lost 1 base and the J gene lost 6 bases, with 21 bases spanning the gap. Per germline, CDR1 PRHDT and CDR2 FYEKMQ (reference sequence). CDR3 amino acids: CASSLVVGRATVDGYTF. For the CDR3, the DNA is TGTGCCAGCAGCTTAGTTGTGGGCAGGGCCACAGTCGATGGCTACACCTTC.

This chain links TRBV5-1 with TRBJ2-4; maybe TRBD1 (6 bases). V lost 1 base to trimming and J lost 0 bases, with 11 bases between them. The CDR3 runs to 16 residues. The germline gives CDR1 SGHRS, CDR2 YFSETQ. The CDR3 DNA reads TGCGCCAGCAGCTTGCCAGGGGATCTAGCCAAAAACATTCAGTACTTC. This encodes CASSLPGDLAKNIQYF.

This clone was detected a few times. The chain employs TRBV4-1 and TRBJ2-1, with D possibly TRBD2 on 6 matching bases. Per germline, CDR1 MGHRA and CDR2 YSYEKL. V shed 1 base and J shed 6 bases, with 13 bases lying between them. The CDR3 runs to 15 residues. CDR3 nucleotides: TGCGCCAGCAGCCAAGTCGGCGGGAAACTCAATGAGCAGTTCTTC. Protein sequence: CASSQVGGKLNEQFF.

This chain uses TRBV7-8 with TRBJ1-5, with D unclear. Trimming stripped 5 bases from V and 7 bases from J, with 9 bases between. Germline V gene sequence: CDR1 SGHVS, CDR2 FQNEAQ. This CDR3 is 12 amino acids long. CDR3 region: CASSRRTQPQHF. CDR3 coding DNA: TGTGCCAGCAGCCGTAGAACGCAGCCCCAGCATTTT.

This clone has a single count. The CDR3 bases are TGTGCCAGCAGCCCGAAGCCTCGTCGCTACGAGCAGTACTTC. This encodes CASSPKPRRYEQYF. The chain employs TRBV7-9 and TRBJ2-7; unclear D gene. The germline V gene encodes CDR1 SEHNR and CDR2 FQNEAQ (reference sequence). The CDR3 has 14 amino acids. V was shortened by 5 bases and J by 3 bases, with 14 bases between the two germline ends. The full variable domain, rest sourced from reference TRBV7-9 and TRBJ2-7, is DTGVSQNPRHKITKRGQNVTFRCDPISEHNRLYWYRQTLGQGPEFLTYFQNEAQLEKSRLLSDRFSAERPKGSFSTLEIQRTEQGDSAMYLCASSPKPRRYEQYFGPGTRLTVT.

This clone was recorded once. Here the CDR3 reads CAWRYGASSNQPQHF. Written as DNA, the CDR3 is TGTGCCTGGAGATACGGTGCCTCGAGCAATCAGCCCCAGCATTTT. This chain uses TRBV30 with TRBJ1-5, with D unresolved. The CDR3 is made up of 15 amino acids. CDR1 and CDR2 (germline): GTSNPN, SVGIG (reference sequence). Trimming shortened V by 3 bases and J by 1 base, and 13 bases separated the two germline ends.

This clone was recorded a few times. The genes are TRBV6-6 and TRBJ2-1; maybe TRBD1 (5 bases). Trimming shortened V by 2 bases and J by 9 bases, and 14 bases separated the two germline ends. CDR1 is MNHNY, CDR2 SVGAGI, per germline (reference sequence). The length of the CDR3 is 14 residues. CDR3 protein: CASSYGRATGEQFF. In DNA form, the CDR3 reads TGTGCCAGCAGTTACGGCAGGGCTACCGGTGAGCAGTTCTTC.

The sample holds a few counts of this clone. This rearrangement joins TRBV9 to TRBJ2-5; D call uncertain. With the DNA end fitting TRBJ2-7 better, the J assignment may be wrong. Germline V gene data show CDR1 as SGDLS and CDR2 as YYNGEE. There are 14 residues in the CDR3. The CDR3 reads CASSVVLRTYEQYF. Here the CDR3 DNA reads TGTGCCAGCAGCGTAGTTTTGAGAACCTACGAGCAGTACTTC.

The CDR3 DNA is TGTGCCACCAGTGCAGGGCGATCTGGAAACACCATATATTTT. As protein: CATSAGRSGNTIYF. The chain has TRBV15 and TRBJ1-3, with D perhaps matching TRBD1 (5 bases). The CDR3 consists of 14 residues. The V and J ends lost 6 bases and 1 base respectively, with 10 bases between them. Germline V gene data show CDR1 as LNHNV and CDR2 as YYDKDF (reference sequence).